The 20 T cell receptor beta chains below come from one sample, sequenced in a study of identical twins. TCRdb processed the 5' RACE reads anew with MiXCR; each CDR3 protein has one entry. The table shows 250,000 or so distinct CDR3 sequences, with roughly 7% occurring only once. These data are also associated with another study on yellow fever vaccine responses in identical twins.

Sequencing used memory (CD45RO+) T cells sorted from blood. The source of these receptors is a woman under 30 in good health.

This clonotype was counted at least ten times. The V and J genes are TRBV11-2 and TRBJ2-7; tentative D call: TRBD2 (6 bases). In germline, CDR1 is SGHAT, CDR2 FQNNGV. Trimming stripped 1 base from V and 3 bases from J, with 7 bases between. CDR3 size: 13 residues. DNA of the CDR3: TGTGCCAGCAGCTTAGGGCGGGGCTACGAGCAGTACTTC. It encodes CASSLGRGYEQYF.

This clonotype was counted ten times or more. The CDR3 region has the DNA TGTGCCAGCAGTGGGACTAGCCGCACAGATACGCAGTATTTT. Translated, it gives CASSGTSRTDTQYF. The chain employs TRBV12-3 or TRBV12-4 and TRBJ2-3, with 9 nucleotides matching TRBD2. Trimming removed 5 bases from V and 1 base from J; junction bases left unmatched: 1. The CDR3 runs 14 residues.

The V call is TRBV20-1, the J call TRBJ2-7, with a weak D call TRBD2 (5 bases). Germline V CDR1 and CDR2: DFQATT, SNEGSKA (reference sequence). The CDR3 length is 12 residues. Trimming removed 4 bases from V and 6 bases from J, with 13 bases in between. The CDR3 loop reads CSATGMAGEQYV. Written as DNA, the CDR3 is TGCAGTGCTACTGGCATGGCGGGCGAGCAGTACGTC.

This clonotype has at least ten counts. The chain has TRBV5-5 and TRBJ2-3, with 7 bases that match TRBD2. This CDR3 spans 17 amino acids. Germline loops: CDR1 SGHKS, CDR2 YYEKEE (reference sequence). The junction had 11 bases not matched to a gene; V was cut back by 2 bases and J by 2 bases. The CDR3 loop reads CASSFELARPSTDTQYF. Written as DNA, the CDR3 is TGTGCCAGCAGCTTCGAACTAGCGCGACCTTCCACAGATACGCAGTATTTT.

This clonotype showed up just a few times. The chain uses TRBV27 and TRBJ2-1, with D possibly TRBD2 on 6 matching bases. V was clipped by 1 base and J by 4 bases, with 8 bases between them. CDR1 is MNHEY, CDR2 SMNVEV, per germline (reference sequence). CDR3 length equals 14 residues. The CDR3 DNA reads TGTGCCAGCAGTTTATTAGCGGATTACAATGAGCAGTTCTTC. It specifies CASSLLADYNEQFF.

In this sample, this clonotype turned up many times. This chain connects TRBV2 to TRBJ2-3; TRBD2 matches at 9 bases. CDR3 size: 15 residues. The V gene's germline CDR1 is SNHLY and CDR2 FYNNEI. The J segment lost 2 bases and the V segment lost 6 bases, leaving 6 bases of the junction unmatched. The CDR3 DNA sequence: TGTGCCAGCAGAAGACTAGCGGAAAACACAGATACGCAGTATTTT. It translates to CASRRLAENTDTQYF.

The CDR3: CASSGARMGNTEAFF. CDR3 nucleotides: TGTGCCAGCAGTGGAGCGAGGATGGGGAACACTGAAGCTTTCTTT. V gene TRBV2 combines with J gene TRBJ1-1, with D hard to call. This CDR3 has 15 amino acids. V dropped 4 bases and J dropped 1 base, with 13 bases sitting between them. The germline V gene has CDR1 SNHLY and CDR2 FYNNEI.

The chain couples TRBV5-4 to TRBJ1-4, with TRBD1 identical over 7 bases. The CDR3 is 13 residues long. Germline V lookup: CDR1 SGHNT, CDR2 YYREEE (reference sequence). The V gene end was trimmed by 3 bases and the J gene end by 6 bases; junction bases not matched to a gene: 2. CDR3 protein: CASSWTGDEKLFF. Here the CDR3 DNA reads TGTGCCAGCAGCTGGACAGGCGATGAAAAACTGTTTTTT.

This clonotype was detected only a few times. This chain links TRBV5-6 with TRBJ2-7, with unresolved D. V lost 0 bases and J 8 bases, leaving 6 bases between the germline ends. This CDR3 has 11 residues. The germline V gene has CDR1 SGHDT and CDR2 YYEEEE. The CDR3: CASSLEGKQYV. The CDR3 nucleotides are TGTGCCAGCAGCTTGGAGGGCAAGCAGTACGTC.

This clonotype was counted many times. CDR3 nucleotides: TGTGCCACCAGTGATCCCACAGGGGGGGCGATTGACACCGGGGAGCTGTTTTTT. Its protein is CATSDPTGGAIDTGELFF. J is TRBJ2-2 and V is TRBV24-1; a possible D gene is TRBD1 (8 bases). This CDR3 is 18 amino acids long. V lost 3 bases, J lost 3 bases, and 19 bases lay in between. In germline, CDR1 is KGHDR, CDR2 SFDVKD.

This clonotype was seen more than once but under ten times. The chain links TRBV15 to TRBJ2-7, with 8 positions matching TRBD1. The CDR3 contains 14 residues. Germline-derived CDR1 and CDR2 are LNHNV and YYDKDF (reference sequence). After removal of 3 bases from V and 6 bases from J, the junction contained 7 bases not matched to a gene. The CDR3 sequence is CATSSGQGVGEQYF. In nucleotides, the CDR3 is TGTGCCACCAGCAGCGGACAGGGCGTGGGCGAGCAGTACTTC.

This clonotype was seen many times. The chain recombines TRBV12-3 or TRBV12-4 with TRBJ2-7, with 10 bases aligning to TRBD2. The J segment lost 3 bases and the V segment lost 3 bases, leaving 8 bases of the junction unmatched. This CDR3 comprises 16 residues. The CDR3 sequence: CASSFSLAGANYEQYF. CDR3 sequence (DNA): TGTGCCAGCAGTTTCTCGCTAGCGGGAGCCAACTACGAGCAGTACTTC.

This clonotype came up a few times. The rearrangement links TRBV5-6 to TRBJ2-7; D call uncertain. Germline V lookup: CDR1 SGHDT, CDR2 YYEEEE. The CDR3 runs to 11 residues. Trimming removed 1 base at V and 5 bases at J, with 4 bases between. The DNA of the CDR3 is TGTGCCAGCAGCTTGTTCCACGAGCAGTACTTC. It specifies CASSLFHEQYF.

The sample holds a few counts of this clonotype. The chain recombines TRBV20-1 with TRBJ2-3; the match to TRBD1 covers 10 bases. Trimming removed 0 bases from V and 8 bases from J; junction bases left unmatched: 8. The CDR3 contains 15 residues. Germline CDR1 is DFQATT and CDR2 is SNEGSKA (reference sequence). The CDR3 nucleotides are TGCAGTGCTAGAGATTATGGGACAGGGGAAGGTACGCAGTATTTT. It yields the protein CSARDYGTGEGTQYF.

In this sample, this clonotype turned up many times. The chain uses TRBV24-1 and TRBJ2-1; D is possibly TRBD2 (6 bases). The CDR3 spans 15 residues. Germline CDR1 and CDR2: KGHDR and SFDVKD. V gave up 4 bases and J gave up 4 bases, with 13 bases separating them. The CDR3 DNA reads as TGTGCCACCAGTGAACTGGGAGGTCTGTACAATGAGCAGTTCTTC. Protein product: CATSELGGLYNEQFF.

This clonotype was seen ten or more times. This chain's CDR3 is CATGGAGNEQFF. In nucleotides, the CDR3 is TGCGCCACCGGGGGGGCCGGTAATGAGCAGTTCTTC. The chain carries TRBV10-2 and TRBJ2-1; TRBD2 aligns across 8 bases. Germline assignment: CDR1 WSHSY and CDR2 SAAADI. V gave up 10 bases and J gave up 7 bases; unmatched junction bases: 6. The CDR3 spans 12 residues.

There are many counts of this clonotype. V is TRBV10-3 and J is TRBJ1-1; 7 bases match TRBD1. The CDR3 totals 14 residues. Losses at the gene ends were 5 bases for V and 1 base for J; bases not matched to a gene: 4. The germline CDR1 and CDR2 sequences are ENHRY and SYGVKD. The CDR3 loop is CAISPGQTNTEAFF. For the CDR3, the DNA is TGTGCCATCAGTCCGGGACAGACGAACACTGAAGCTTTCTTT.

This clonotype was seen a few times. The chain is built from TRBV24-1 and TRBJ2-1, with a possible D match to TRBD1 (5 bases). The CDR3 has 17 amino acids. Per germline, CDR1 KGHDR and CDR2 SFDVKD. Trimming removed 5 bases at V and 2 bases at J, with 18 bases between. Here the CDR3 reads CATSAIEGATTYNEQFF. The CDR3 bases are TGTGCCACCAGTGCAATCGAAGGGGCGACGACCTACAATGAGCAGTTCTTC.

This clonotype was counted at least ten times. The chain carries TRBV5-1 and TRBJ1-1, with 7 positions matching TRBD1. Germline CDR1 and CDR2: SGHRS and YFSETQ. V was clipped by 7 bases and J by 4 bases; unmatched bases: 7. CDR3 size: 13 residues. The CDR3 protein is CASATQGGTEAFF. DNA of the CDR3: TGCGCCAGCGCTACGCAGGGGGGCACTGAAGCTTTCTTT.

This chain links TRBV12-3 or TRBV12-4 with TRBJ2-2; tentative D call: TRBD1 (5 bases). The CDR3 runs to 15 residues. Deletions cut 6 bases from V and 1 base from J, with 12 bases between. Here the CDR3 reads CASSHSDRNTGELFF. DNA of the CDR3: TGTGCCAGCAGCCACTCAGACAGGAACACCGGGGAGCTGTTTTTT.